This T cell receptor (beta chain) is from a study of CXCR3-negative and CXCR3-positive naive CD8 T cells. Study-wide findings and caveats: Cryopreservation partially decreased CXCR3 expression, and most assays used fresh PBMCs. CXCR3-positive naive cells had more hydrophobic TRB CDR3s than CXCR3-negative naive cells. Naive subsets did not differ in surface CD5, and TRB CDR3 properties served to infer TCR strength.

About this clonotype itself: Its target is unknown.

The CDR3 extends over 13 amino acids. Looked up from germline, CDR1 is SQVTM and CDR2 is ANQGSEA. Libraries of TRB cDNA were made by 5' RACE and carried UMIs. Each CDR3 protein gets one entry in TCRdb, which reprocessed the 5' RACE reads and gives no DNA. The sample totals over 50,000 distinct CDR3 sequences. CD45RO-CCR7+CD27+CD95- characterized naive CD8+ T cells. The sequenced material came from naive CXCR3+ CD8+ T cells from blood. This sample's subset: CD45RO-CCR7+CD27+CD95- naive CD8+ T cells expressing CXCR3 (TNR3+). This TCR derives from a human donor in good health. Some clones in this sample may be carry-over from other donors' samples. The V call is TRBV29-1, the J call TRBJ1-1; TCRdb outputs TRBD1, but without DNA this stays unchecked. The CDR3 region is CSVEEGQGWEAFF. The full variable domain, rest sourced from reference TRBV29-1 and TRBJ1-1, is SAVISQKPSRDICQRGTSLTIQCQVDSQVTMMFWYRQQPGQSLTLIATANQGSEATYESGFVIDKFPISRPNLTFSTLTVSNMSPEDSSIYLCSVEEGQGWEAFFGQGTRLTVV.